This T cell receptor beta chain appears in the sequencing data of a study of blood T cells in healthy people across ages. Isolated per sample were at least 7 million PBMCs. The CDR3 covers 16 residues. Using a J-beta primer mix together with a sample-barcoded 5' primer, a second PCR was run for about 7 to 12 cycles. Every cDNA molecule bore a tag from a template-switch adaptor containing 12 random nucleotides. TCRdb re-called the 5' RACE reads through MiXCR, storing one row per CDR3 protein. The table records more than 1.4 million distinct CDR3 sequences, about 43% of them present only once. The receptor was derived from a woman aged 18 to 35 in good health. The sample comprised blood. The chain is built from TRBV21-1 and TRBJ2-5; TRBD2 is the table's D call, not checked against the DNA. TRBV21-1 is noted as a pseudogene. For the CDR3, the DNA is TGTGCCAGCAGCAAAGCATGCCTTAGCGGAGATGGTGAGCAGTACTTC. It codes for CASSKACLSGDGEQYF.